These 23 T cell receptor beta chains were all obtained from the same sample, sequenced in a study of blood T cell repertoires in COVID-19. The protocol was immunoSEQ multiplex PCR, while the TCRdb copy is restricted to in-frame clones and leaves out a portion. The table records around 180,000 clones, about 85% of them present only once. The sequenced sample was peripheral blood. These receptors were obtained from a man aged 80 or over with COVID-19, enrolled during active disease.

The chain combines TRBV5-4 with TRBJ1-4; 8 nucleotides agree with TRBD1. The CDR3 loop spans 15 amino acids. J lost 5 bases, V lost 4 bases, and 7 bases had no gene match. Germline V gene sequence: CDR1 SGHNT, CDR2 YYREEE (reference sequence). Here the CDR3 reads CASSPGQGTNEKLFF. The DNA of the CDR3 is TGTGCCAGCAGCCCAGGACAGGGCACGAATGAAAAACTGTTTTTT.

The J gene is TRBJ2-1, the V gene TRBV12-1; the table assigns TRBD2, which was not confirmed against the DNA. TRBV12-1 is a recognized pseudogene. The CDR3 length is 17 residues. In DNA, the CDR3 is TGTGCCAGCAGCTTTTCTTGGACTAGCGGGGCTTACAATGAGCAGTTCTTC. Encoded protein: CASSFSWTSGAYNEQFF.

V gene TRBV7-9 combines with J gene TRBJ1-4; weak D call: TRBD1 (6 bases). Germline CDR1 and CDR2: SEHNR and FQNEAQ (reference sequence). Trimming took 5 bases from V and 7 from J, leaving 17 bases between them. The CDR3 length is 15 residues. In nucleotides, the CDR3 is TGTGCCAGCAGCCCGGAGGGGGGGGCTTCTGAAAAACTGTTTTTT. It translates to CASSPEGGASEKLFF.

The genes are TRBV4-2 and TRBJ2-7, with 13 bases that match TRBD2. Germline lookup yields CDR1 LGHNA and CDR2 YNFKEQ. After removal of 3 bases from V and 0 bases from J, the junction contained 17 bases not matched to a gene. This CDR3 has 21 amino acids. CDR3 amino acids: CASSQLPGTSGDYHRSYEQYF. CDR3 sequence (DNA): TGTGCCAGCAGCCAGCTCCCCGGGACTAGCGGGGACTACCATCGCTCCTACGAGCAGTACTTC.

The chain combines TRBV11-3 with TRBJ2-7; perhaps TRBD2 as D (5 bases). Germline V lookup: CDR1 SGHNT, CDR2 YENEEA. The CDR3 length is 12 residues. Trimming took 5 bases from V and 2 from J, leaving 7 bases between them. CDR3 in amino acids: CASSRRAYEQYF. CDR3 sequence (DNA): TGTGCCAGCAGCCGGCGGGCCTACGAGCAGTACTTC.

The V and J genes are TRBV5-1 and TRBJ2-7; 7 bases agree with TRBD1. The CDR3 consists of 16 residues. Losses at the gene ends were 4 bases for V and 4 bases for J; bases not matched to a gene: 14. Germline CDR1 is SGHRS and CDR2 is YFSETQ. The CDR3 nucleotides read TGCGCCAGCAGCATTCCGACAGGGATCGTTCAGTACGAGCAGTACTTC. Residues: CASSIPTGIVQYEQYF.

The V call is TRBV11-2, the J call TRBJ1-6, with 8 nucleotides matching TRBD1. Germline CDR1 SGHAT, CDR2 FQNNGV. V gave up 5 bases and J gave up 9 bases; unmatched junction bases: 21. This CDR3 is built from 19 residues. The DNA of the CDR3 is TGTGCCAGCAGCCCGAGACGGGCAGGGGGCCAGCTAGTAGGTTCACCCCTCCACTTT. It encodes CASSPRRAGGQLVGSPLHF.

The chain employs TRBV5-1 and TRBJ2-2; TRBD1 aligns across 10 bases. Germline trimming cut 4 bases from V and 3 bases from J; bases unmatched to any gene: 3. Germline CDR1 reads SGHRS; CDR2 reads YFSETQ. The CDR3 contains 15 residues. The CDR3 DNA follows: TGCGCCAGCAGCCGGGACAGGGGCGACACCGGGGAGCTGTTTTTT. Translating gives CASSRDRGDTGELFF.

This clone was counted between two and nine times. The V call is TRBV2, the J call TRBJ1-4; D uncertain. Between the trimmed V and J ends, which lost 6 bases and 1 base, there was a span of 9 bases. The CDR3 is 14 amino acids. Germline CDR1 is SNHLY and CDR2 is FYNNEI. CDR3 bases: TGTGCCAGCAGGCAGGAGGGAACTAATGAAAAACTGTTTTTT. This gives the protein CASRQEGTNEKLFF.

This clone was counted once. The gene calls are TRBV4-2 and TRBJ1-4; D not certain. V lost 1 base to trimming and J lost 10 bases, with 19 bases between them. Germline CDR1 and CDR2: LGHNA and YNFKEQ. The CDR3 extends over 16 amino acids. The CDR3 region is CASSQGSSETPGKLFF. The CDR3 region has the DNA TGTGCCAGCAGCCAAGGCTCGTCTGAAACCCCCGGAAAACTGTTTTTT.

This clone appeared once. V gene TRBV5-1 combines with J gene TRBJ2-6, with 7 bases aligning to TRBD1. Trimming removed 0 bases from V and 3 bases from J; junction bases left unmatched: 3. CDR1 is SGHRS, CDR2 YFSETQ, per germline. The CDR3 extends over 16 amino acids. CDR3 region: CASSLGQGGGANVLTF. CDR3 DNA: TGCGCCAGCAGCTTGGGACAGGGCGGTGGGGCCAACGTCCTGACTTTC.

V and J are TRBV7-2 and TRBJ1-3, with 8 bases identical to TRBD1. J was trimmed by 3 bases and V by 4 bases; bases with no gene match: 5. CDR3 size: 15 residues. The germline V gene encodes CDR1 SGHTA and CDR2 FQGNSA. The CDR3 reads CASSSQGGLGNTIYF. CDR3 bases: TGTGCCAGCAGCTCACAGGGGGGCCTTGGAAACACCATATATTTT.

The chain joins TRBV5-1 to TRBJ2-7, with 10 bases matching TRBD2. The CDR3 has 15 residues. J lost 0 bases, V lost 4 bases, and 4 bases had no gene match. Per germline, CDR1 SGHRS and CDR2 YFSETQ. CDR3 residues: CASSLTSGNSYEQYF. The CDR3 region has the DNA TGCGCCAGCAGCCTTACTAGCGGGAACTCCTACGAGCAGTACTTC.

The chain carries TRBV6-5 and TRBJ1-3, with a weak D call TRBD1 (5 bases). CDR1 and CDR2 from the germline V gene are MNHEY and SVGAGI. The CDR3 loop spans 14 amino acids. Trimming took 6 bases from V and 0 from J, leaving 9 bases between them. CDR3: CASRSGFSGNTIYF. In nucleotides, the CDR3 is TGTGCCAGCAGATCAGGGTTCTCTGGAAACACCATATATTTT.

DNA for the CDR3: TGTGCCAGCTCACTCTTGAGGACAGGGGGCCGGAACACCGGGGAGCTGTTTTTT. Residues: CASSLLRTGGRNTGELFF. The chain carries TRBV18 and TRBJ2-2; 11 nucleotides line up with TRBD1. The junction had 8 bases not matched to a gene; V was cut back by 4 bases and J by 1 base. This CDR3 comprises 18 residues. The germline V gene encodes CDR1 KGHSH and CDR2 LQKENI. The complete variable domain, with remaining parts taken from reference TRBV18 and TRBJ2-2, reads NAGVMQNPRHLVRRRGQEARLRCSPMKGHSHVYWYRQLPEEGLKFMVYLQKENIIDESGMPKERFSAEFPKEGPSILRIQQVVRGDSAAYFCASSLLRTGGRNTGELFFGEGSRLTVL.

The chain employs TRBV5-1 and TRBJ2-7, with D maybe TRBD2 (6 bases). Trimming shortened V by 6 bases and J by 1 base, and 17 bases separated the two germline ends. CDR1 and CDR2 from the germline V gene are SGHRS and YFSETQ. The CDR3 spans 15 residues. The CDR3 DNA follows: TGCGCCAGCACCCCGAGTCCGGGACTTTCCTACGAGCAGTACTTC. Translating it yields CASTPSPGLSYEQYF.

The genes are TRBV2 and TRBJ1-1, with D possibly being TRBD1 (5 bases). Germline CDR1 SNHLY, CDR2 FYNNEI. V lost 5 bases, J lost 5 bases, and 15 bases lay in between. CDR3 size: 14 residues. The CDR3 DNA sequence: TGTGCCAGCAGTTCTCAGGGTAGGAATACTGAAGCTTTCTTT. Translated, it gives CASSSQGRNTEAFF.

This chain joins TRBV4-1 and TRBJ2-2; perhaps TRBD2 as D (6 bases). Germline V gene data show CDR1 as MGHRA and CDR2 as YSYEKL. The V end was cut by 0 bases, the J end by 3 bases, with 20 bases between. The CDR3 has 19 residues. The CDR3 region is CASSQDTLDWREHTGELFF. The DNA of the CDR3 is TGCGCCAGCAGCCAAGATACCTTGGACTGGAGGGAGCACACCGGGGAGCTGTTTTTT.

Concerning this clone itself: This specimen includes other DNA sequences encoding the same CDR3. J is TRBJ1-4 and V is TRBV29-1; the D is unclear. The CDR3 consists of 13 residues. Germline V gene lookup returns CDR1 SQVTM and CDR2 ANQGSEA. Deletions cut 4 bases from V and 0 bases from J, with 6 bases between. The CDR3 protein is CSVASATNEKLFF. The CDR3, as DNA: TGCAGCGTTGCGTCCGCAACTAATGAAAAACTGTTTTTT.

A word on this clone: The germline gene is not matched at one end of the junction; a read error may be the cause. V gene TRBV7-8 combines with J gene TRBJ1-1, with 10 bases that match TRBD1. CDR1 and CDR2 (germline): SGHVS, FQNEAQ. This CDR3 has 14 residues. CDR3 region: CASSPTTGGHLIPF. CDR3 coding DNA: TGTGCCAGCAGCCCGACGACAGGGGGCCACCTGATTCCATTT.

Concerning this clone: Other DNA variants within this sample encode the same CDR3. The chain links TRBV3-1 (or the pseudogene TRBV3-2) to TRBJ1-1, with no clear D. Germline V gene sequence: CDR1 LGHDT, CDR2 YNNKEL (reference sequence). Trimming took 0 bases from V and 8 from J, leaving 10 bases between them. This CDR3 contains 13 residues. DNA for the CDR3: TGTGCCAGCAGCCAAGATCGGGGAACCGAAGCTTTCTTT. As protein: CASSQDRGTEAFF.

The rearrangement uses TRBV29-1 and TRBJ2-1, with 9 positions matching TRBD1. Trimming took 6 bases from V and 7 from J; bases not matched to a gene: 4. CDR3 size: 12 residues. CDR1 and CDR2 from the germline V gene are SQVTM and ANQGSEA. Here the CDR3 reads CSVPTGGNEQFF. The CDR3 nucleotides read TGCAGCGTGCCGACAGGGGGGAATGAGCAGTTCTTC.

This chain uses TRBV9 with TRBJ1-3; D gene ambiguous. The CDR3 is 13 residues long. Germline CDR1 SGDLS, CDR2 YYNGEE. Trimming pared 0 bases from V and 2 bases from J, leaving 3 bases between. The CDR3 DNA reads as TGTGCCAGCAGCGTAGCAGCTGGAAACACCATATATTTT. Its protein is CASSVAAGNTIYF. The complete variable domain, with remaining parts taken from reference TRBV9 and TRBJ1-3, reads DSGVTQTPKHLITATGQRVTLRCSPRSGDLSVYWYQQSLDQGLQFLIQYYNGEERAKGNILERFSAQQFPDLHSELNLSSLELGDSALYFCASSVAAGNTIYFGEGSWLTVV.